What follows are 27 T cell receptor beta chains derived from one specimen sequenced in a study of T cell repertoires in cytomegalovirus infection. A single record per CDR3 protein comes from TCRdb applying MiXCR to the reads. The table has some 350,000 distinct CDR3 sequences, 15% to 20% seen once. Material: PBMCs. These receptors all stem from a human donor in good health (CMV status not recorded). Some clones in this sample may be carry-over from other donors' samples.

The chain couples TRBV2 to TRBJ1-2, with no clear D. V shed 3 bases and J shed 8 bases, with 10 bases lying between them. Per the germline V gene, CDR1 is SNHLY and CDR2 is FYNNEI. CDR3 length: 12 amino acids. The chain's CDR3 is CASSDWQEGYTF. The CDR3 nucleotides read TGTGCCAGCAGTGACTGGCAGGAGGGCTACACCTTC.

In its sample, this clonotype was seen many times. The rearrangement uses TRBV7-2 and TRBJ2-6, with TRBD2 identical over 7 bases. The V gene's germline CDR1 is SGHTA and CDR2 FQGNSA. This CDR3 comprises 15 residues. V shed 5 bases, J shed 4 bases, and the junction held 5 bases outside the gene matches. CDR3: CASSRTRPGANVLTF. In DNA form, the CDR3 reads TGTGCCAGCAGCCGGACTAGACCCGGGGCCAACGTCCTGACTTTC.

This clonotype was detected ten times or more. This chain connects TRBV7-2 to TRBJ2-1, with a possible D match to TRBD2 (5 bases). CDR1 and CDR2 (germline): SGHTA, FQGNSA. This CDR3 has 14 amino acids. V shed 8 bases and J shed 2 bases, with 13 bases lying between them. CDR3 in amino acids: CASAAQAAYNEQFF. CDR3 DNA: TGTGCCAGCGCAGCCCAAGCGGCCTACAATGAGCAGTTCTTC.

This clonotype was seen at least ten times. The genes are TRBV7-9 and TRBJ2-3, with D unclear. CDR1 is SEHNR and CDR2 is FQNEAQ in the germline V gene (reference sequence). This CDR3 spans 16 amino acids. Trimming stripped 7 bases from V and 0 bases from J, with 17 bases between. CDR3 region: CASTPGVVASTDTQYF. The CDR3 region has the DNA TGTGCCAGCACCCCTGGGGTGGTAGCTAGCACAGATACGCAGTATTTT.

The V call is TRBV5-1, the J call TRBJ2-7; weak D call: TRBD2 (6 bases). The V end lost 4 bases, the J end lost 3 bases, and 14 bases lay between the germline ends. This CDR3 is built from 14 residues. In germline, CDR1 is SGHRS, CDR2 YFSETQ. CDR3 DNA: TGCGCCAGCAGCCCTCGGGGGAATAACTACGAGCAGTACTTC. Translating gives CASSPRGNNYEQYF.

This clonotype was counted ten times or more. This sequence joins TRBV28 and TRBJ2-7, with no clear D. CDR1 and CDR2 (germline): MDHEN, SYDVKM. The CDR3 contains 13 residues. Trimming shortened V by 3 bases and J by 1 base, and 7 bases separated the two germline ends. The CDR3 DNA follows: TGTGCCAGCAGTTTTCTAGGATCCTACGAGCAGTACTTC. Its translation is CASSFLGSYEQYF.

The J gene is TRBJ1-3, the V gene TRBV30; D is unresolved. Germline-derived CDR1 and CDR2 are GTSNPN and SVGIG (reference sequence). This CDR3 comprises 12 residues. With 0 bases removed from V and 4 bases from J, the gap between germline ends came to 4 bases. CDR3 in amino acids: CAWSVTGNTIYF. The CDR3 nucleotides read TGTGCCTGGAGTGTTACGGGAAACACCATATATTTT. Drawing the rest from reference TRBV30 and TRBJ1-3, the complete variable domain is SQTIHQWPATLVQPVGSPLSLECTVEGTSNPNLYWYRQAAGRGLQLLFYSVGIGQISSEVPQNLSASRPQDRQFILSSKKLLLSDSGFYLCAWSVTGNTIYFGEGSWLTVV.

The table lists this clonotype with many counts. The gene calls are TRBV19 and TRBJ1-1; tentatively, D is TRBD1 (5 bases). Germline V gene data show CDR1 as LNHDA and CDR2 as SQIVND (reference sequence). Trimming removed 7 bases at V and 2 bases at J, with 14 bases between. The CDR3 runs to 14 residues. The CDR3: CASTRGVQNTEAFF. CDR3 DNA sequence: TGTGCCAGTACCAGAGGGGTACAAAACACTGAAGCTTTCTTT.

The chain combines TRBV28 with TRBJ2-1; 7 positions agree with TRBD2. Trimming cost V 8 bases and J 12 bases; bases outside gene matches: 22. The length of the CDR3 is 16 residues. Germline assignment: CDR1 MDHEN and CDR2 SYDVKM. The CDR3 sequence is CASGSLGWRELIAQFF. The CDR3 coding sequence is TGTGCCAGCGGTTCCCTCGGTTGGCGGGAGTTAATCGCGCAGTTCTTC.

The V and J genes are TRBV20-1 and TRBJ2-3, with 8 bases lining up with TRBD2. CDR3 length: 17 amino acids. The ends lost 1 base at V and 2 bases at J; junction bases unmatched: 11. CDR1 is DFQATT and CDR2 is SNEGSKA in the germline V gene (reference sequence). The CDR3 loop is CSARALAGQRITDTQYF. The CDR3 nucleotides are TGCAGTGCTAGAGCATTAGCGGGGCAAAGGATCACAGATACGCAGTATTTT.

This clonotype was seen many times. The chain combines TRBV6-5 with TRBJ1-6; weak D call: TRBD1 (6 bases). The CDR3 covers 14 residues. The ends were cut back, 5 bases at V and 6 bases at J, with 11 bases in the middle. Germline CDR1 and CDR2: MNHEY and SVGAGI. In nucleotides, the CDR3 is TGTGCCAGCAGTAAAGGGGGAAGTAATTCACCCCTCCACTTT. It is translated as CASSKGGSNSPLHF.

There are many counts of this clonotype. This clone may be a read error of a much larger clone one base away. V usage is TRBV7-2 and J usage is TRBJ2-3; D gene unclear. Germline CDR1 reads SGHTA; CDR2 reads FQGNSA. CDR3 length: 14 residues. The V gene lost 1 base and the J gene lost 1 base, with 6 bases spanning the gap. DNA for the CDR3: TGTGCCAGCAGCTTAGGGGTGGGCACAGATACGCAGTATTTT. Amino acid sequence: CASSLGVGTDTQYF.

V usage is TRBV6-1 and J usage is TRBJ1-5; 10 nucleotides agree with TRBD1. This CDR3 region has 14 residues. Germline V gene sequence: CDR1 MNHNS, CDR2 SASEGT. V lost 6 bases and J lost 4; bases outside the gene matches: 3. The CDR3 DNA is TGTGCCAGCAGCTGGGACAGGGGAAATCAGCCCCAGCATTTT. The encoded protein is CASSWDRGNQPQHF.

The sample holds many counts of this clonotype. This sequence joins TRBV7-2 and TRBJ2-7, with TRBD2 matching over 8 bases. The germline CDR1 and CDR2 sequences are SGHTA and FQGNSA. This CDR3 has 14 residues. The trim removed 3 bases at V and 0 bases at J, leaving 1 base unmatched. The chain's CDR3 is CASSFSGDSYEQYF. In DNA form, the CDR3 reads TGTGCCAGCAGCTTTAGCGGGGACTCCTACGAGCAGTACTTC.

The table lists this clonotype with a few counts. The chain recombines TRBV12-3 or TRBV12-4 with TRBJ1-6; 7 positions agree with TRBD1. The CDR3 runs 13 residues. With 6 bases clipped from V and 10 bases from J, the junction kept 6 bases outside the gene matches. CDR3 loop: CASRATGDSPLHF. The CDR3 region has the DNA TGTGCCAGCAGAGCCACAGGGGACTCACCCCTCCACTTT.

This clonotype was counted many times. The chain is built from TRBV7-2 and TRBJ2-2; 14 bases match TRBD2. J lost 8 bases, V lost 5 bases, and 4 bases had no gene match. This CDR3 comprises 15 residues. Germline CDR1 is SGHTA and CDR2 is FQGNSA. The CDR3 is CASSRTSGGSGELFF. The CDR3 region has the DNA TGTGCCAGCAGCCGGACTAGCGGGGGGTCGGGGGAGCTGTTTTTT.

This chain uses TRBV6-6 with TRBJ2-1; 8 bases are a match to TRBD2. Germline lookup yields CDR1 MNHNY and CDR2 SVGAGI (reference sequence). V lost 2 bases to trimming and J lost 1 base; unmatched junction nucleotides: 7. The CDR3 is 17 residues long. In DNA, the CDR3 is TGTGCCAGCAGTTACGGGGGGGCGGGGGGATCCTACAATGAGCAGTTCTTC. Encoded protein: CASSYGGAGGSYNEQFF.

In this sample, this clonotype turned up a few times. The chain has TRBV27 and TRBJ2-3; D unresolved. Germline V lookup: CDR1 MNHEY, CDR2 SMNVEV (reference sequence). The CDR3 has 14 residues. Trimming took off 3 bases at V and 1 base at J, with 8 bases between the two ends. The CDR3: CASSFRRGTDTQYF. Here the CDR3 DNA reads TGTGCCAGCAGTTTCCGCCGGGGCACAGATACGCAGTATTTT.

J is TRBJ2-1 and V is TRBV7-6; 9 bases line up with TRBD2. The V segment lost 5 bases and the J segment 6 bases; nucleotides outside the gene matches: 8. This CDR3 is 15 amino acids long. Germline CDR1 reads SGHVS; CDR2 reads FNYEAQ. The CDR3 loop is CASSVGLAPANEQFF. CDR3 sequence (DNA): TGTGCCAGCAGCGTGGGACTAGCCCCGGCCAATGAGCAGTTCTTC.

The chain recombines TRBV18 with TRBJ2-1; no clear D gene. The V gene's germline CDR1 is KGHSH and CDR2 LQKENI. This CDR3 has 15 residues. Trimming cost V 4 bases and J 10 bases, with 20 bases left between them. CDR3 nucleotide sequence: TGTGCCAGCTCACTTCCCGGGTCTCCCAGAAGGGAGCAGTTCTTC. This translates into CASSLPGSPRREQFF.

This clonotype was counted only a few times. This chain connects TRBV5-1 to TRBJ2-7; TRBD2 is a possible D gene (5 bases). V shed 3 bases and J shed 3 bases, with 13 bases lying between them. From germline, CDR1 is SGHRS and CDR2 YFSETQ. CDR3 length equals 14 residues. The chain's CDR3 is CASSYTRPDYEQYF. CDR3 nucleotides: TGCGCCAGCAGCTACACTAGACCGGACTACGAGCAGTACTTC. The full variable domain, rest sourced from reference TRBV5-1 and TRBJ2-7, is KAGVTQTPRYLIKTRGQQVTLSCSPISGHRSVSWYQQTPGQGLQFLFEYFSETQRNKGNFPGRFSGRQFSNSRSEMNVSTLELGDSALYLCASSYTRPDYEQYFGPGTRLTVT.

This clonotype was seen repeatedly, ten times or more. The V call is TRBV12-3 or TRBV12-4, the J call TRBJ1-2, with D possibly TRBD1 on 6 matching bases. This CDR3 is built from 12 residues. Trimming removed 6 bases from V and 7 bases from J, with 12 bases in between. As DNA, the CDR3 is TGTGCCAGCAGCCCCGTGGGGGCTGGCTACACCTTC. Translation gives CASSPVGAGYTF.

This clonotype came up many times. The V gene is TRBV12-3 or TRBV12-4, the J gene TRBJ2-5; possible D gene TRBD2, 6 bases. V was cut by 7 bases and J by 5 bases, with 14 bases left in between. This CDR3 has 13 amino acids. The CDR3 region is CASTWISGETQYF. DNA for the CDR3: TGTGCCAGCACATGGATTAGCGGCGAGACCCAGTACTTC.

The chain links TRBV11-2 to TRBJ2-7; unclear D gene. The CDR3 contains 14 residues. V was clipped by 2 bases and J by 3 bases, with 11 bases between them. Germline CDR1 is SGHAT and CDR2 is FQNNGV. CDR3 residues: CASSLSRAGYEQYF. For the CDR3, the DNA is TGTGCCAGCAGCTTATCACGGGCTGGCTACGAGCAGTACTTC.

This clonotype was detected only a few times. This sequence joins TRBV10-2 and TRBJ1-5; tentative D call: TRBD1 (6 bases). The CDR3 spans 14 residues. CDR1 is WSHSY and CDR2 is SAAADI in the germline V gene. V was clipped by 7 bases and J by 7 bases, with 17 bases between them. As DNA, the CDR3 is TGCGCCAGCACCCCTACAGGGTTCGGGCAGCCCCAGCATTTT. It translates to CASTPTGFGQPQHF.

Only a few counts were recorded for this clonotype. The chain recombines TRBV5-4 with TRBJ2-2; 13 nucleotides line up with TRBD2. Per germline, CDR1 SGHNT and CDR2 YYREEE (reference sequence). This CDR3 has 16 amino acids. Trimming took 4 bases from V and 2 from J; bases not matched to a gene: 2. CDR3 in DNA: TGTGCCAGCAGCGCGGGACTAGCGGGAAACACCGGGGAGCTGTTTTTT. Residues: CASSAGLAGNTGELFF.

This clonotype appeared many times. The V call is TRBV7-9, the J call TRBJ1-1, with TRBD1 as a possible D gene (6 bases). The CDR3 runs to 16 residues. From germline, CDR1 is SEHNR and CDR2 FQNEAQ (reference sequence). The V end lost 3 bases, the J end lost 7 bases, and 21 bases lay between the germline ends. CDR3 region: CASSFPKGGTESEAFF. Here the CDR3 DNA reads TGTGCCAGCAGCTTCCCGAAGGGGGGGACCGAAAGTGAAGCTTTCTTT.